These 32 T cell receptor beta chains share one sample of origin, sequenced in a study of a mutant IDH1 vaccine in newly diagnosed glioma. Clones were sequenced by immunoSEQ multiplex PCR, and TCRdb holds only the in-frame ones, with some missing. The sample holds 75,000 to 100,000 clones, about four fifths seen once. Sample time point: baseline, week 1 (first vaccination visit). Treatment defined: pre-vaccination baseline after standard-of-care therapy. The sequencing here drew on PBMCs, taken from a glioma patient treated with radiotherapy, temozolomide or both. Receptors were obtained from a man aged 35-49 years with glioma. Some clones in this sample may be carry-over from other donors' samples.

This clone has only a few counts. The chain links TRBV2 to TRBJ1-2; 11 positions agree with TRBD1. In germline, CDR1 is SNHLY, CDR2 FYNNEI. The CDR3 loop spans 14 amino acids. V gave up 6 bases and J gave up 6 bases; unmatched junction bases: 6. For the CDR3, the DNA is TGTGCCAGCAGGATTAGGGGACAGGGGGATGGCTACACCTTC. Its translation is CASRIRGQGDGYTF.

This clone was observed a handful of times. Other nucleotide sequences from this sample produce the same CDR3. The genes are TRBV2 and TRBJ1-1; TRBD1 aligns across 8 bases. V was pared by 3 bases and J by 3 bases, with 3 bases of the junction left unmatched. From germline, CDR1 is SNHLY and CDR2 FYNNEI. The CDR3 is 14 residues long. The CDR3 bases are TGTGCCAGCAGTGACGACAGGGGAGACACTGAAGCTTTCTTT. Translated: CASSDDRGDTEAFF.

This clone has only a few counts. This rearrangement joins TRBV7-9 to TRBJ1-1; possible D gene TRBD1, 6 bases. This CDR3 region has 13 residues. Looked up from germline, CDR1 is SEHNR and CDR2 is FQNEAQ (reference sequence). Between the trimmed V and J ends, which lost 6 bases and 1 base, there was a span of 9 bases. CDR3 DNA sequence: TGTGCCAGCAGGAGGGGACAGAACACTGAAGCTTTCTTT. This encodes CASRRGQNTEAFF.

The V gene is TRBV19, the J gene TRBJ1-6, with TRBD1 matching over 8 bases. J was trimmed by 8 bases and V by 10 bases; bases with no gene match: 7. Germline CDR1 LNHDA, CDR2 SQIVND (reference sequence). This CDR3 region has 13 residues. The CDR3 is CAIPDRVDSPLHF. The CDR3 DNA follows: TGTGCCATCCCGGACAGGGTTGATTCACCCCTCCACTTT.

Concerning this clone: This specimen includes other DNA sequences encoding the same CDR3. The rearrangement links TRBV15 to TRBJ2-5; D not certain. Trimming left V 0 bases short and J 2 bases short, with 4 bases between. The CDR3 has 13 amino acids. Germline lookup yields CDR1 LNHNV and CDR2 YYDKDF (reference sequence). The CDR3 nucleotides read TGTGCCACCAGCAGAGACTCACAAGAGACCCAGTACTTC. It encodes CATSRDSQETQYF.

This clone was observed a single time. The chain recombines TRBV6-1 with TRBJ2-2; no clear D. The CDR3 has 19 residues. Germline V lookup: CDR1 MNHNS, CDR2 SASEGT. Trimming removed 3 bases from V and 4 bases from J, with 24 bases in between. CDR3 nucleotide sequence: TGTGCCAGCAGTGAGGGCCAAATAGGGATTATTAGGAGCACCGGGGAGCTGTTTTTT. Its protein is CASSEGQIGIIRSTGELFF.

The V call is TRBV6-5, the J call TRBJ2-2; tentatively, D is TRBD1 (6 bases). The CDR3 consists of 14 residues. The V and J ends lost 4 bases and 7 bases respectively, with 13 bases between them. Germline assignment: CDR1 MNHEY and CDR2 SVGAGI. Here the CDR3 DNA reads TGTGCCAGCAGTTTGGGGGCTATCGGCGGGGAGCTGTTTTTT. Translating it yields CASSLGAIGGELFF.

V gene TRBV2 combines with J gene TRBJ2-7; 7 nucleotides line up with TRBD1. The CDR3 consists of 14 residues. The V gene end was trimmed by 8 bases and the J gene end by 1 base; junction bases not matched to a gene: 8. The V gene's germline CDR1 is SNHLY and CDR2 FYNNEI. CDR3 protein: CASLPQGQSYEQYF. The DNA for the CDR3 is TGTGCCAGCCTACCGCAGGGACAGTCCTACGAGCAGTACTTC.

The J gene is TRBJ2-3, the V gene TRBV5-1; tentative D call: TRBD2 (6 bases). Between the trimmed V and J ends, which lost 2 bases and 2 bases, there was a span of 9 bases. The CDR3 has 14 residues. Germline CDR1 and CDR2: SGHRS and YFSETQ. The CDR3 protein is CASSLLATTDTQYF. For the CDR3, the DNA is TGCGCCAGCAGCTTACTAGCTACCACAGATACGCAGTATTTT.

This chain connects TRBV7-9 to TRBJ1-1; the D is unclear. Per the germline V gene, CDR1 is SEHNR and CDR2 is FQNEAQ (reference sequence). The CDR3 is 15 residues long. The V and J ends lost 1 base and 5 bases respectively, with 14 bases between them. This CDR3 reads CASSLDRTITTEAFF. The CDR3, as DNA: TGTGCCAGCAGCTTAGACAGAACGATAACAACTGAAGCTTTCTTT.

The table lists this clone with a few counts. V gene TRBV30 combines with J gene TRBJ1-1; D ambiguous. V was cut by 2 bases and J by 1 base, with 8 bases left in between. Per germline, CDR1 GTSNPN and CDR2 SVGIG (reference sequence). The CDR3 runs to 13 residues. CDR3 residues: CAWSRTANTEAFF. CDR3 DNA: TGTGCCTGGAGTAGGACGGCGAACACTGAAGCTTTCTTT.

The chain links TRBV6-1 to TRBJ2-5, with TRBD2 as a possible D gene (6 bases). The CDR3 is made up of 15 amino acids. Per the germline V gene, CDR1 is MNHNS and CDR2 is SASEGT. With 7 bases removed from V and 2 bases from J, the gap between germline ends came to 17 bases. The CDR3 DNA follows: TGTGCCAGCACCGAACGGCCTAGCGAACAAGAGACCCAGTACTTC. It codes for CASTERPSEQETQYF.

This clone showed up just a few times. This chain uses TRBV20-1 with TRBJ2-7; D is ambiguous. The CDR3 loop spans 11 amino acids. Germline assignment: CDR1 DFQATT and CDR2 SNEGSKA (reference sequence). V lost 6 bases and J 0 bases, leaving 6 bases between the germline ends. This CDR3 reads CSAWTSYEQYF. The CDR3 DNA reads TGCAGTGCATGGACCTCCTACGAGCAGTACTTC.

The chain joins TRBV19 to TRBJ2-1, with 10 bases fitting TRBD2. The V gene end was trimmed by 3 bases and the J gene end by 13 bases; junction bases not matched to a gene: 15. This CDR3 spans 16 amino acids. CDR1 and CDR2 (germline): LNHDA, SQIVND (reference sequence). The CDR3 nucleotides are TGTGCCAGTAGTATTGGGACGGGAGGTAGCGGGGGGACACAGTTCTTC. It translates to CASSIGTGGSGGTQFF.

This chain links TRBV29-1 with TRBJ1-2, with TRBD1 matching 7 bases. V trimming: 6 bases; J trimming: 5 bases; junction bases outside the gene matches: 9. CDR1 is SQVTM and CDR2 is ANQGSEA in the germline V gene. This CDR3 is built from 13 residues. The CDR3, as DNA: TGCAGCGTGTACGACAGGGCCCGGTATGGCTACACCTTC. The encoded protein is CSVYDRARYGYTF.

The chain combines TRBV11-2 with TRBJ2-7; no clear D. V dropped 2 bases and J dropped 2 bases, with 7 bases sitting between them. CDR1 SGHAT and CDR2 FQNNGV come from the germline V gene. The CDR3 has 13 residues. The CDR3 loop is CASSLSGPYEQYF. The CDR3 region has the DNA TGTGCCAGCAGCTTATCAGGACCCTACGAGCAGTACTTC.

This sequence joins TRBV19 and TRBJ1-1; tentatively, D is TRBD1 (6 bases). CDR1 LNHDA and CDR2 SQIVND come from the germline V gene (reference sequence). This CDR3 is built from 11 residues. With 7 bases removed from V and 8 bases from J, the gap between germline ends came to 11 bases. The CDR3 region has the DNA TGTGCCAGTAATTGGGGGCGAGAAGCTTTCTTT. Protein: CASNWGREAFF.

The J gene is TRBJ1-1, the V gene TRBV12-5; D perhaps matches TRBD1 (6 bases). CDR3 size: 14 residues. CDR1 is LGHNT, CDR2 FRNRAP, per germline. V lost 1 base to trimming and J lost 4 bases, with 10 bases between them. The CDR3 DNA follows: TGTGCTAGTGGTTTGGCCCTACAGGGCACTGAAGCTTTCTTT. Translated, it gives CASGLALQGTEAFF.

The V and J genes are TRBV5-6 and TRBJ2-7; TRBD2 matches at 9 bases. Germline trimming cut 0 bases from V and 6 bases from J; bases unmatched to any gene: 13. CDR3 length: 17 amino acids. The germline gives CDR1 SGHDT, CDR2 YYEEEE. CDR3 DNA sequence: TGTGCCAGCAGCTTGGCCGTTTTTGCGGGGGGGCAAGGCGAGCAGTACTTC. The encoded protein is CASSLAVFAGGQGEQYF.

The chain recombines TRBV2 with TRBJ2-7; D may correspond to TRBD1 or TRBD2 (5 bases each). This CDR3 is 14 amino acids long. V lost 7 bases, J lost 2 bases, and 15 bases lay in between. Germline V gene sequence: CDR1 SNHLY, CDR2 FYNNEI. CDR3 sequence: CASTEPGATYEQYF. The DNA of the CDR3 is TGTGCCAGCACCGAGCCCGGGGCCACCTACGAGCAGTACTTC.

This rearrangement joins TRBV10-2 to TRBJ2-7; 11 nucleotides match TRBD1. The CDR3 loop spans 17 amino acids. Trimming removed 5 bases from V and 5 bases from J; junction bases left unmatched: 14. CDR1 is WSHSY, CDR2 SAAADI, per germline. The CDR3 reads CASSPPGQGAQGDEQYF. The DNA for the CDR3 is TGCGCCAGCAGTCCCCCCGGACAGGGGGCGCAGGGTGACGAGCAGTACTTC.

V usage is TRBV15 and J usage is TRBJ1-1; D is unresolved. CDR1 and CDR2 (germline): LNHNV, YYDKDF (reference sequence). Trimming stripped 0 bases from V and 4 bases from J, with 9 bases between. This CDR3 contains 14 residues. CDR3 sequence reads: CATSRDPPGTEAFF. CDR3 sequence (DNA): TGTGCCACCAGCAGAGATCCCCCAGGCACTGAAGCTTTCTTT.

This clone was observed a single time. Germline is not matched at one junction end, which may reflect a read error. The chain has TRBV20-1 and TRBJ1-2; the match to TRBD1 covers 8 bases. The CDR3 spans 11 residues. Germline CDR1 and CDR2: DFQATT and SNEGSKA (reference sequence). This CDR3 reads CQGDRYYGYTF. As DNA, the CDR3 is TGTCAGGGGGACAGGTACTATGGCTACACCTTC.

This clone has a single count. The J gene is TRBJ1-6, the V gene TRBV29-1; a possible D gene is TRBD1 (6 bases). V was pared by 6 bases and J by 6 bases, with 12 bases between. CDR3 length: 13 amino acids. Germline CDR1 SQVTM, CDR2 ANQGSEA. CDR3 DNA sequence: TGCAGCGTGCGGACAGACCTTAATTCACCCCTCCACTTT. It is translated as CSVRTDLNSPLHF. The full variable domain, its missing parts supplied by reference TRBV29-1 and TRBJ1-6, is SAVISQKPSRDICQRGTSLTIQCQVDSQVTMMFWYRQQPGQSLTLIATANQGSEATYESGFVIDKFPISRPNLTFSTLTVSNMSPEDSSIYLCSVRTDLNSPLHFGNGTRLTVT.

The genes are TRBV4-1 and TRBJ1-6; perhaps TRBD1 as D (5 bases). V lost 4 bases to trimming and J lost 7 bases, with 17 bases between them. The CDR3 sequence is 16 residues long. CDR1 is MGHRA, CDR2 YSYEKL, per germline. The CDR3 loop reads CASSPTSGTQNSPLHF. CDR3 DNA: TGCGCCAGCAGCCCTACCTCTGGGACCCAGAATTCACCCCTCCACTTT.

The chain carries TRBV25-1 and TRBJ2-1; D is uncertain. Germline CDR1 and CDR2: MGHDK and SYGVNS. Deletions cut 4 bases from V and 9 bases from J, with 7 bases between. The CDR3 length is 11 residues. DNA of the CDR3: TGTGCCAGCAGTGGCCTTGGTGAGCAGTTCTTC. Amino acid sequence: CASSGLGEQFF.

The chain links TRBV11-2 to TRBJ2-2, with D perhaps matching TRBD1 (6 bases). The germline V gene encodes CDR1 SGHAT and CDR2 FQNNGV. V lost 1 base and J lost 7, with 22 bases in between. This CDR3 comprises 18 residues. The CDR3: CASSLVQRIPKGGGELFF. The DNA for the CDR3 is TGTGCCAGCAGCTTAGTACAGAGAATCCCAAAAGGGGGCGGGGAGCTGTTTTTT.

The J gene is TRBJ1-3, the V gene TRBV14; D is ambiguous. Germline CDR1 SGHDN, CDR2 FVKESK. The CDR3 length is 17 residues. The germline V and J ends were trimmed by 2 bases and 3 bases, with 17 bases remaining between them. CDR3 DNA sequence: TGTGCCAGCAGCCAATATCGAGACCGCTCTGTTGGAAACACCATATATTTT. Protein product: CASSQYRDRSVGNTIYF.

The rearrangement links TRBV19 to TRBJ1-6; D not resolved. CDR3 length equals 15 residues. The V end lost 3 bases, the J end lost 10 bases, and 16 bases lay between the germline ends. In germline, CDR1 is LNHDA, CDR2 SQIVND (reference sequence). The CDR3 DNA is TGTGCCAGTAGTATTCTCGGCCAGGAAGGGTCACCCCTCCACTTT. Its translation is CASSILGQEGSPLHF.

The CDR3 DNA follows: TGTGCCTGGAGTGCGACCGCGGATACGCAGTATTTT. It is translated as CAWSATADTQYF. The gene calls are TRBV30 and TRBJ2-3; D not resolved. CDR3 size: 12 residues. CDR1 GTSNPN and CDR2 SVGIG come from the germline V gene (reference sequence). V lost 1 base to trimming and J lost 6 bases, with 8 bases between them.

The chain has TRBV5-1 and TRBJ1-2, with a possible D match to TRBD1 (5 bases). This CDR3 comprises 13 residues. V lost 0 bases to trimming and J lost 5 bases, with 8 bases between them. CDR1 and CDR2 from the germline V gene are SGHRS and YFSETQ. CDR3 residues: CASSLGDGYGYTF. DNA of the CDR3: TGCGCCAGCAGCTTGGGGGACGGTTATGGCTACACCTTC.

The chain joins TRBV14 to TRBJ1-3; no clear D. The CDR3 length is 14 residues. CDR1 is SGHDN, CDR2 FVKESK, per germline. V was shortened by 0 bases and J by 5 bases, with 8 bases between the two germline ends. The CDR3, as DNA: TGTGCCAGCAGCCAAGAAGGGCGGCGAAACACCATATATTTT. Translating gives CASSQEGRRNTIYF.